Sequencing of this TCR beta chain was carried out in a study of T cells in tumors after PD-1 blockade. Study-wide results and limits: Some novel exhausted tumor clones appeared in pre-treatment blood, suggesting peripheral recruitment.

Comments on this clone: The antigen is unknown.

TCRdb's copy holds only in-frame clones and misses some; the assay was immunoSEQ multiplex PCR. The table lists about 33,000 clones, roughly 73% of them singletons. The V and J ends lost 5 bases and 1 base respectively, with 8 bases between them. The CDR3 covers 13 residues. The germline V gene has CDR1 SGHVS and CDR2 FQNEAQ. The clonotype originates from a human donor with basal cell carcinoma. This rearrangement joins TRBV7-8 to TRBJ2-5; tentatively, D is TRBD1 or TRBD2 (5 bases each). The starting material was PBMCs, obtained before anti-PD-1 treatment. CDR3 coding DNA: TGTGCCAGCAGCCTGGGGACCCAAGAGACCCAGTACTTC. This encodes CASSLGTQETQYF.